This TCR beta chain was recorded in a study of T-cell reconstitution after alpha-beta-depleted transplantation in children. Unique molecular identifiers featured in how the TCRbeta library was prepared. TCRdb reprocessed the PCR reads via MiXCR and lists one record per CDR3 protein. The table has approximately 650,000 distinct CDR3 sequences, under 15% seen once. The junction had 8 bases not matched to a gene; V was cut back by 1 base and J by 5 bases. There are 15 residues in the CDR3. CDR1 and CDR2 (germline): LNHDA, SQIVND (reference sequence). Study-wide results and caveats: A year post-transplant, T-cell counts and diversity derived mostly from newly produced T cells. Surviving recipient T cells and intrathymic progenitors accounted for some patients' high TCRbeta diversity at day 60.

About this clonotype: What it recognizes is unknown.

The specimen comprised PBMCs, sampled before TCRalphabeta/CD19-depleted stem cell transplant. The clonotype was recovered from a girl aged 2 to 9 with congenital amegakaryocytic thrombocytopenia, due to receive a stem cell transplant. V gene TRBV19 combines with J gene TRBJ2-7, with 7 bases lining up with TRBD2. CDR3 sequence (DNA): TGTGCCAGTAGTATAGGGGCGGGAGTTTTCGACGAGCAGTACTTC. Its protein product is CASSIGAGVFDEQYF.